A selection of T cell receptor beta chains follows, all from one sample in a study of HIV-infected patients and healthy controls. Each CDR3 protein is one row after TCRdb ran MiXCR on the 5' RACE reads. The sample contains some 6,200 distinct CDR3 sequences, roughly a quarter of which appear only once. The sequencing here drew on blood, taken before antiretroviral therapy. These receptors were collected from an adult with HIV infection. Each CDR3 is given with its conserved first and last residue.

TRBV20-1,TRBJ1-2,CSARDPDGYTF
TRBV29-1,TRBJ1-1,CSVAVLNTEAFF
TRBV5-1,TRBJ1-4,CASSLWGTNEKLFF
TRBV27,TRBJ1-6,CASSPTAVLPLNF
TRBV9,TRBJ2-3,CASSVVASPDTQYF
TRBV14,TRBJ2-1,CASSQEPGQGDNEQFF
TRBV30,TRBJ1-2,CAWSVQVGASYGYTF
TRBV2,TRBJ1-5,CASSDSKTDQPQHF
TRBV18,TRBJ1-5,CASSVDRLGQPQHF
TRBV27,TRBJ1-6,CASSSLSGDISSSPLHF
TRBV9,TRBJ2-2,CASSVRDNTGELFF
TRBV5-6,TRBJ2-3,CASSKGPTSTDTQYF
TRBV4-1,TRBJ2-1,CASSLRGGGNSEQFF
TRBV6-5,TRBJ1-2,CASSISPRGGYTF
TRBV11-2,TRBJ2-7,CAAWTWGPYEQYF
TRBV6-6,TRBJ1-5,CASSYSNQGGYSNQPQHF
TRBV11-2,TRBJ2-5,CASSLDWGDQYF
TRBV9,TRBJ1-4,CASSVGDRPPGDEKLFF